This entry lists 9 T cell receptor beta chains sequenced from one sample in a study of circulating tumor DNA in untreated peripheral T-cell lymphoma. Sequenced by immunoSEQ multiplex PCR; TCRdb stores in-frame clones only, minus some. The sample lists over a thousand clones, 70% to 90% occurring once. The sample taken for sequencing was tumor tissue. These receptors were collected from a human donor with peripheral T-cell lymphoma.

The chain combines TRBV6-8 with TRBJ2-5; D is possibly TRBD2 (5 bases). Germline V gene data show CDR1 as MNHGY and CDR2 as SAAAGT. Trimming removed 4 bases at V and 1 base at J, with 10 bases between. The CDR3 consists of 14 residues. This CDR3 is CASSSGVFQETQYF. The DNA for the CDR3 is TGTGCCAGCAGTTCCGGGGTCTTCCAAGAGACCCAGTACTTC.

By sample fraction, this clone is hyperexpanded. The chain links TRBV28 to TRBJ1-1; 9 nucleotides match TRBD1. The CDR3 extends over 15 amino acids. In germline, CDR1 is MDHEN, CDR2 SYDVKM. J was trimmed by 6 bases and V by 4 bases; bases with no gene match: 9. The CDR3 DNA is TGTGCCAGCAGTTACCGGGGACAGGGTGGCCCTGAAGCTTTCTTT. This translates into CASSYRGQGGPEAFF.

This chain links TRBV28 with TRBJ2-5; TRBD2 is a possible D gene (7 bases). The length of the CDR3 is 15 residues. Trimming left V 3 bases short and J 4 bases short, with 15 bases between. Germline CDR1 reads MDHEN; CDR2 reads SYDVKM. The CDR3 loop is CASSFGRGDIETQYF. CDR3 nucleotides: TGTGCCAGCAGTTTTGGCCGGGGGGACATAGAGACCCAGTACTTC.

This sequence joins TRBV7-1 and TRBJ2-2, with unresolved D. TRBV7-1 is annotated as an ORF whose role is uncertain. V dropped 6 bases and J dropped 3 bases, with 14 bases sitting between them. CDR3 size: 15 residues. The CDR3 sequence: CASSEEPGHTGELFF. CDR3 sequence (DNA): TGTGCCAGCAGTGAGGAGCCCGGGCACACCGGGGAGCTGTTTTTT.

The chain recombines TRBV7-6 with TRBJ1-1; the match to TRBD1 covers 8 bases. With 1 base clipped from V and 4 bases from J, the junction kept 2 bases outside the gene matches. CDR1 is SGHVS, CDR2 FNYEAQ, per germline. This CDR3 has 14 residues. As DNA, the CDR3 is TGTGCCAGCAGCTTAGGAGACAGGGGCACTGAAGCTTTCTTT. Protein: CASSLGDRGTEAFF.

The rearrangement links TRBV19 to TRBJ2-1, with 9 bases identical to TRBD2. Germline CDR1 LNHDA, CDR2 SQIVND (reference sequence). The CDR3 covers 16 residues. V gave up 4 bases and J gave up 7 bases; unmatched junction bases: 11. CDR3 sequence (DNA): TGTGCCAGTAGTACCCAGACTAGCGGCCTCCCAAATGAGCAGTTCTTC. It encodes CASSTQTSGLPNEQFF.

This chain uses TRBV19 with TRBJ2-5, with 8 bases that match TRBD1. J was trimmed by 2 bases and V by 4 bases; bases with no gene match: 9. CDR3 size: 16 residues. Per germline, CDR1 LNHDA and CDR2 SQIVND (reference sequence). The CDR3 loop is CASSKLGTGSQETQYF. The DNA for the CDR3 is TGTGCCAGTAGTAAACTGGGGACAGGATCACAAGAGACCCAGTACTTC.

V is TRBV6-8 and J is TRBJ1-1; TRBD1 aligns across 9 bases. J gave up 1 base and V 10 bases, and 7 bases lay outside the gene matches. The CDR3 has 14 residues. Germline assignment: CDR1 MNHGY and CDR2 SAAAGT. The CDR3 coding sequence is TGTGCCATCTCGACAGGGGGTCGGAACACTGAAGCTTTCTTT. Translating gives CAISTGGRNTEAFF.

This clone was detected once. The chain uses TRBV6-8 and TRBJ1-5; D is possibly TRBD1 (6 bases). Germline V lookup: CDR1 MNHGY, CDR2 SAAAGT. The CDR3 is 15 residues long. The ends were cut back, 7 bases at V and 1 base at J, with 14 bases in the middle. The CDR3 bases are TGTGCCAGCAACGATTACCAGGGGAGCAATCAGCCCCAGCATTTT. Amino acids: CASNDYQGSNQPQHF.